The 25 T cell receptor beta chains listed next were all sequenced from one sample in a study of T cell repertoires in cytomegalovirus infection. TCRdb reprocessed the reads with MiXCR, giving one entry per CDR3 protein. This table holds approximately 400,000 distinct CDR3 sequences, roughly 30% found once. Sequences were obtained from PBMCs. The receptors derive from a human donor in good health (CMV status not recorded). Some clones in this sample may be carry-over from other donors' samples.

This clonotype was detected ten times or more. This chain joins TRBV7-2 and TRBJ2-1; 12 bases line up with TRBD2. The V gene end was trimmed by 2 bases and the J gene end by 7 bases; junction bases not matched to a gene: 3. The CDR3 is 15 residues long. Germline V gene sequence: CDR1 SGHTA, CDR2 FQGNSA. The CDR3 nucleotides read TGTGCCAGCAGCTTACTAGCGGGGGGGCCGAATGAGCAGTTCTTC. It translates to CASSLLAGGPNEQFF.

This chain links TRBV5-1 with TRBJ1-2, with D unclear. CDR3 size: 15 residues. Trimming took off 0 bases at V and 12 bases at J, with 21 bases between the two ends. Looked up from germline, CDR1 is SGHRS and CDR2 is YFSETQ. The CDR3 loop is CASSLVDVGKKVHTF. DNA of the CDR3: TGCGCCAGCAGCTTGGTTGACGTCGGAAAAAAGGTGCACACCTTC.

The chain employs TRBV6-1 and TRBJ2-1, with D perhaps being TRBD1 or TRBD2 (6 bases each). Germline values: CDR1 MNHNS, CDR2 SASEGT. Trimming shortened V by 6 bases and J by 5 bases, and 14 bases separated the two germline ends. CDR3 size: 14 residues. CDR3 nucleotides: TGTGCCAGCAGGGAGGGACAAACTGACAATGAGCAGTTCTTC. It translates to CASREGQTDNEQFF.

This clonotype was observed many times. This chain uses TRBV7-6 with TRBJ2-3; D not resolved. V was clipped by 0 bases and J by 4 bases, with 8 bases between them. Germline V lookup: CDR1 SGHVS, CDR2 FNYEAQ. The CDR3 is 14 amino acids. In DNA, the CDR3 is TGTGCCAGCAGCTTAGCACTCTTCTCAGATACGCAGTATTTT. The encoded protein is CASSLALFSDTQYF. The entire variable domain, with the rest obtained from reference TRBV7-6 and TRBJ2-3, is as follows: GAGVSQSPRYKVTKRGQDVALRCDPISGHVSLYWYRQALGQGPEFLTYFNYEAQQDKSGLPNDRFSAERPEGSISTLTIQRTEQRDSAMYRCASSLALFSDTQYFGPGTRLTVL.

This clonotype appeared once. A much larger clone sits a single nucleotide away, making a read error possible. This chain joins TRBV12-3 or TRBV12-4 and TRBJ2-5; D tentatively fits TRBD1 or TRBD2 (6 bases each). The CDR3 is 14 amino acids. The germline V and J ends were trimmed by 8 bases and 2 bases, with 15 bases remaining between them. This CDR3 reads CASGLGGSQETQYF. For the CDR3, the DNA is TGTGCCAGCGGCTTAGGGGGGTCTCAAGAGACCCAGTACTTC.

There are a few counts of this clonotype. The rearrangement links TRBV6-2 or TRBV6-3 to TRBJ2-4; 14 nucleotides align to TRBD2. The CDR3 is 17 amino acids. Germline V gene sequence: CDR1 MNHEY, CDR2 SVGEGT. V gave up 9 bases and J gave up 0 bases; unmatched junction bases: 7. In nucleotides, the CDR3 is TGTGCCAGTACGACTAGCGGGGGGGCTGGAGCCAAAAACATTCAGTACTTC. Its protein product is CASTTSGGAGAKNIQYF.

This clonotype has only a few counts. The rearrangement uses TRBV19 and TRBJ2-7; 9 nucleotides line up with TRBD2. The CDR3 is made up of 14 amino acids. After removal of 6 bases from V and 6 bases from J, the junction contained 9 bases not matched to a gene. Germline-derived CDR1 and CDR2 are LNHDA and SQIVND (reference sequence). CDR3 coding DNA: TGTGCCAGTAGACTTAGCGGGGGAAGTCGCGAGCAGTACTTC. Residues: CASRLSGGSREQYF.

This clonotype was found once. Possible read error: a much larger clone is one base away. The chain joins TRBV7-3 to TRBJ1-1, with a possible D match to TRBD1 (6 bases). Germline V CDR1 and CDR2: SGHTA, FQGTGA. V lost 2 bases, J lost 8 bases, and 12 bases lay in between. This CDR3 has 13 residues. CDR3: CASSLDGQGEAFF. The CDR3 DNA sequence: TGTGCCAGCAGCTTAGACGGCCAGGGGGAAGCTTTCTTT. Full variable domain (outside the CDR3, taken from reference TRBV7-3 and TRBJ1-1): GAGVSQTPSNKVTEKGKYVELRCDPISGHTALYWYRQSLGQGPEFLIYFQGTGAADDSGLPNDRFFAVRPEGSVSTLKIQRTERGDSAVYLCASSLDGQGEAFFGQGTRLTVV.

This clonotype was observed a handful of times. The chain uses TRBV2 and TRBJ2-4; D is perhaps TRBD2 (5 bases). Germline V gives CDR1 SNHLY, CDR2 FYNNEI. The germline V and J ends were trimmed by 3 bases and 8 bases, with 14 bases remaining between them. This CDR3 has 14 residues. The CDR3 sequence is CASSEVEPEDIQYF. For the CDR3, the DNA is TGTGCCAGCAGTGAGGTAGAACCGGAGGACATTCAGTACTTC.

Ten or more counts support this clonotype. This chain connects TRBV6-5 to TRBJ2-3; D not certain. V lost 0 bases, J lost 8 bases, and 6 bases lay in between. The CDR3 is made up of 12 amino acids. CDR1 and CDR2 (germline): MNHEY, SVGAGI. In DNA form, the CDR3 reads TGTGCCAGCAGTTACTCGACCGGTACGCAGTATTTT. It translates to CASSYSTGTQYF.

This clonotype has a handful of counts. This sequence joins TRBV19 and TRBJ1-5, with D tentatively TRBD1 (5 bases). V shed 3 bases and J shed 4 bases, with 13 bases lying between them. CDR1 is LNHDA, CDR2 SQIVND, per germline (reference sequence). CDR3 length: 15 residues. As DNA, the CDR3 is TGTGCCAGTAGTATGGACACACGAGGGAATCAGCCCCAGCATTTT. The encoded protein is CASSMDTRGNQPQHF.

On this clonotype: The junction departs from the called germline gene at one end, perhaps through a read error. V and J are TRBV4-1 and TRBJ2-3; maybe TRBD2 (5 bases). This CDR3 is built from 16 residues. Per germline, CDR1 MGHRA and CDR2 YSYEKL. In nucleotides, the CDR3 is TGCGCAAGCAGCCTAGCCGGACTCATTATCACAGATACGCAGTATTTT. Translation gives CASSLAGLIITDTQYF.

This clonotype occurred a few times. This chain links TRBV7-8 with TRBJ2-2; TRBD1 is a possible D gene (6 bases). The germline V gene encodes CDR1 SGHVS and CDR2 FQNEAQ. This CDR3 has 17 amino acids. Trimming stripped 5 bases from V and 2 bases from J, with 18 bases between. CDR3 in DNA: TGTGCCAGCAGCCTCAGACGGCAGGGGATTAACACCGGGGAGCTGTTTTTT. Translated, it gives CASSLRRQGINTGELFF.

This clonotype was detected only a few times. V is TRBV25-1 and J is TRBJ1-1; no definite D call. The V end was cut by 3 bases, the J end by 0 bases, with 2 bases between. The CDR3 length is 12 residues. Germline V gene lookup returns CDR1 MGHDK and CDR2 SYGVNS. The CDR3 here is CASSDMNTEAFF. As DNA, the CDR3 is TGTGCCAGCAGTGACATGAACACTGAAGCTTTCTTT.

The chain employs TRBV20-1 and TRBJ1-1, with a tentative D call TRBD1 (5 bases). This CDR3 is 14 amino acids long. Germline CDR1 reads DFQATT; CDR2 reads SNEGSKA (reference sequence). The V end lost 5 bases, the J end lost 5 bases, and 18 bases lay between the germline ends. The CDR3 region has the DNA TGCAGTGCTTTTCCCGTTCCCAAGGGGACTGAAGCTTTCTTT. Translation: CSAFPVPKGTEAFF.

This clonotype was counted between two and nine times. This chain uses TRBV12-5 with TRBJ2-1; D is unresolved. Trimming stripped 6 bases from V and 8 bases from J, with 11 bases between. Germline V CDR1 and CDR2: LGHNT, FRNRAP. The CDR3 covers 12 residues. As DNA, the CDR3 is TGTGCTAGTGGCTTACTGGGGTATGAGCAGTTCTTC. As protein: CASGLLGYEQFF.

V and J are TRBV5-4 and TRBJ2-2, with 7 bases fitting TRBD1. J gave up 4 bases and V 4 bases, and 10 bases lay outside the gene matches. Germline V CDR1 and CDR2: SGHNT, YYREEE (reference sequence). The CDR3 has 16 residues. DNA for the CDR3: TGTGCCAGCAGCCGGGGACAGACGGGCCCCACCGGGGAGCTGTTTTTT. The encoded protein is CASSRGQTGPTGELFF.

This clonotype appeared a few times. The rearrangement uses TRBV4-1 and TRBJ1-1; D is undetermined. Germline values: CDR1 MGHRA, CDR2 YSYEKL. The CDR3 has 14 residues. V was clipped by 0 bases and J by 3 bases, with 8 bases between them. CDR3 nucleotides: TGCGCCAGCAGCCAAGATGCAGGCTACACTGAAGCTTTCTTT. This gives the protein CASSQDAGYTEAFF.

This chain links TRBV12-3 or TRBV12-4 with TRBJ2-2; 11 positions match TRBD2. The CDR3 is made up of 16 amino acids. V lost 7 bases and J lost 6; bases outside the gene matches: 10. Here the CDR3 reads CASTLLSGGAPGELFF. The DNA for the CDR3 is TGTGCCAGCACCCTCCTTAGCGGGGGGGCCCCCGGGGAGCTGTTTTTT.

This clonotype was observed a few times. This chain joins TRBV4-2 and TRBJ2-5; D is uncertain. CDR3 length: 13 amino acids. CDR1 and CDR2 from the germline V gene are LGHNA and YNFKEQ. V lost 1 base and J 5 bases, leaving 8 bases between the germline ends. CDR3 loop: CASSQASRETQYF. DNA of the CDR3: TGTGCCAGCAGCCAAGCCTCGCGGGAGACCCAGTACTTC.

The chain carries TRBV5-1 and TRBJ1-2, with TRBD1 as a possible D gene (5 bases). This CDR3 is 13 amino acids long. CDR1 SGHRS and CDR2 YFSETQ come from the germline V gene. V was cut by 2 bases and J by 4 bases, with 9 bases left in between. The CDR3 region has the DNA TGCGCCAGCAGCTTTGGGGACCGCTATGGCTACACCTTC. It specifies CASSFGDRYGYTF. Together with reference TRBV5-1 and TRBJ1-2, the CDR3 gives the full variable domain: KAGVTQTPRYLIKTRGQQVTLSCSPISGHRSVSWYQQTPGQGLQFLFEYFSETQRNKGNFPGRFSGRQFSNSRSEMNVSTLELGDSALYLCASSFGDRYGYTFGSGTRLTVV.

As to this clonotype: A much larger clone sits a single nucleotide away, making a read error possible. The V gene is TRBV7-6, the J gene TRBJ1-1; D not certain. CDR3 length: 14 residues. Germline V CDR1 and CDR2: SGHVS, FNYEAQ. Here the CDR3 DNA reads TGTGCCAGCAGCGCCCACCCCGCAAACACTGAAGCTTTGTTT. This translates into CASSAHPANTEALF.

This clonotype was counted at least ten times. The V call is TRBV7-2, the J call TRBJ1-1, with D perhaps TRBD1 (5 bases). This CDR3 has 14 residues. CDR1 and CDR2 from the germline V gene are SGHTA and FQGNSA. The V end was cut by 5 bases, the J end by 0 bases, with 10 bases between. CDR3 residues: CASSPGLLNTEAFF. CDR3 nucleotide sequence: TGTGCCAGCAGCCCGGGACTTCTGAACACTGAAGCTTTCTTT.

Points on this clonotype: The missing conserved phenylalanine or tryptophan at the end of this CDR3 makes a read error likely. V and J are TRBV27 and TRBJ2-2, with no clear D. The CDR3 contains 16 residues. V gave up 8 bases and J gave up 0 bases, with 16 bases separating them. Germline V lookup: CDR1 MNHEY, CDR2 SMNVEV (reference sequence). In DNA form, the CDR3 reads TGTGCCAGCGCTTCCCCAGGCGCCACGAACACCGGGGAGCTGTTTTTG. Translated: CASASPGATNTGELFL.

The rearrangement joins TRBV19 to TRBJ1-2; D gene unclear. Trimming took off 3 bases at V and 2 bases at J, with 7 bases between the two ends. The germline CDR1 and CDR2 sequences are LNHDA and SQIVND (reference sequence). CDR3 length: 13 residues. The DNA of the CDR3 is TGTGCCAGTAGTATTGGAGAAAACTATGGCTACACCTTC. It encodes CASSIGENYGYTF.